This T cell receptor beta chain came from a study of blood T cell repertoires in COVID-19. Clones were sequenced by immunoSEQ multiplex PCR, and TCRdb holds only the in-frame ones, with some missing. The table lists under 85,000 clones, approximately 80% of them singletons, with over 8.5% in the top ten. V lost 0 bases and J lost 0, with 9 bases in between. CDR1 and CDR2 (germline): MNHNS, SASEGT. The CDR3 has 16 residues. The source is a man aged 50-60 years with acute or convalescent COVID-19. Input material: peripheral blood. This rearrangement joins TRBV6-1 to TRBJ1-5; TRBD1 might be the D (5 bases). CDR3: CASSEAPGYSNQPQHF. The DNA for the CDR3 is TGTGCCAGCAGTGAAGCCCCAGGGTATAGCAATCAGCCCCAGCATTTT.